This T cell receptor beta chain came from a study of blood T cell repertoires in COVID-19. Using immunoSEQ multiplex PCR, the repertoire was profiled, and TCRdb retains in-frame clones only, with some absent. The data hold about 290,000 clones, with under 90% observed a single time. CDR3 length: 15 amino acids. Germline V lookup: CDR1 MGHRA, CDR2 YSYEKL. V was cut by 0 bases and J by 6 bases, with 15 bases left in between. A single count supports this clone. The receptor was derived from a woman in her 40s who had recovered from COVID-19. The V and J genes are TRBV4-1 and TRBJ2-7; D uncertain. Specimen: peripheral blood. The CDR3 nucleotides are TGCGCCAGCAGCCAAGAATCCCCGCCGTTCGGCGAGCAGTACTTC. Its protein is CASSQESPPFGEQYF.